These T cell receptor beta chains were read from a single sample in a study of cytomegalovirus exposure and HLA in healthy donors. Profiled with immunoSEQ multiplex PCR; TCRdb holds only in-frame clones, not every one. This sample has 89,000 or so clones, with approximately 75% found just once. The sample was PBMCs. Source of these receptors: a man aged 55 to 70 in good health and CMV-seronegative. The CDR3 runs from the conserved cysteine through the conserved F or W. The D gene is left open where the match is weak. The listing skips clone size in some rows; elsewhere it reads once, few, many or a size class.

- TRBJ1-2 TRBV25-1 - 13 TGTGCCAGCAGCGAGGGGGGGGACTATGGCTACACCTTC CASSEGGDYGYTF
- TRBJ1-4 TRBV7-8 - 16 TGTGCCAGCAGTCCCACAGGTCGGGGGGCAGATGAAAAACTGTTTTTT CASSPTGRGADEKLFF
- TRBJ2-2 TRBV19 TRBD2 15 TGTGCCAGTAGTATGGGCGGGGGGTACACCGGGGAGCTGTTTTTT CASSMGGGYTGELFF
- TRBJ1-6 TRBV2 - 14 TGTGCCAGGCAGGCAGGGGTGGATAATTCACCCCTCCACTTT CARQAGVDNSPLHF
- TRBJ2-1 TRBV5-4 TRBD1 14 TGTGCCAGCAGCGACGGGACAGGGGGCTGGGAGCAGTTCTTC CASSDGTGGWEQFF
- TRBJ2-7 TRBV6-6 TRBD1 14 TGTGCCAGCAGTTACATGGGACAGGCCTACGAGCAGTACTTC CASSYMGQAYEQYF
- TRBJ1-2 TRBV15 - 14 TGTGCCACCAGCAGAACCGGCGGGGGAGAGGGCTACACCTTC CATSRTGGGEGYTF
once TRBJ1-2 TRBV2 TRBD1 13 TGTGCCAGCAGTGACAGGGGGCGGGGTGGCTACACCTTC CASSDRGRGGYTF
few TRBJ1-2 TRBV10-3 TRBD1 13 TGTGCCATCAGTACGACAGGGTACGGTGGCTACACCTTC CAISTTGYGGYTF
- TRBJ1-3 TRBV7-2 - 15 TGTGCCAGCAGCTTAAATACAGGGTTAGGAAACACCATATATTTT CASSLNTGLGNTIYF
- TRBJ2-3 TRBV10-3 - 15 TGTGCCATCAGTGATATTGGGCAGGCCACAGATACGCAGTATTTT CAISDIGQATDTQYF
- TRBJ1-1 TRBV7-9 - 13 TGTGCCAGCAGCTTAGGGGGCCTAACTGAAGCTTTCTTT CASSLGGLTEAFF
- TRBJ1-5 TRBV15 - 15 TGTGCCACCAGCAGAGATTATGCCGGGGATCAGCCCCAGCATTTT CATSRDYAGDQPQHF
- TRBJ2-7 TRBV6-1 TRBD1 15 TGTGCCAGCAGTTTCCCGGGACAGGGAGTTTACGAGCAGTACTTC CASSFPGQGVYEQYF
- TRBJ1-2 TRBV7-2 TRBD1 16 TGTGCCAGCAGCCCCCAAAGCCACGGGACAGGGGGAAACTACACCTTC CASSPQSHGTGGNYTF
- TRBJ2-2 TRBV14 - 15 TGTGCCAGCAGCCCGACAAGGCGGGGCACCGGGGAGCTGTTTTTT CASSPTRRGTGELFF
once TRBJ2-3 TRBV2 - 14 TGTGCCAGCACCTCCCGAGGTCGCGCAGATACGCAGTATTTT CASTSRGRADTQYF
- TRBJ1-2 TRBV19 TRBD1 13 TGTGCCAGTAGTCTGGGACAGGGATTTGGCTACACCTTC CASSLGQGFGYTF
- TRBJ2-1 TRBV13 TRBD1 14 TGTGCCAGCAGAGTAGGGACAGGGCTGAATGAGCAGTTCTTC CASRVGTGLNEQFF
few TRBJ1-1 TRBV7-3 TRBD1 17 TGTGCCAGCAGCTCCGCTGGGGGGGACAGGCCGAACACTGAAGCTTTCTTT CASSSAGGDRPNTEAFF
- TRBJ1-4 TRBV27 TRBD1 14 TGTGCCAGCAGCTTGGGACAGCCAAATGAAAAACTGTTTTTT CASSLGQPNEKLFF
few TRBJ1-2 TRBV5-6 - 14 TGTGCCAGCAGCCGAAAAAGCTCCTCTGGTGGCTACACCTTC CASSRKSSSGGYTF
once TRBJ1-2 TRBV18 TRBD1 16 TGTGCCAGCTCACCCCGCGGACAGGGGCCCCTCTATGGCTACACCTTC CASSPRGQGPLYGYTF
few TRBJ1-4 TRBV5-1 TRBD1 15 TGCGCCAGCAGGATCTCCGGGACAGATAATGAAAAACTGTTTTTT CASRISGTDNEKLFF
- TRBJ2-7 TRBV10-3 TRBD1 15 TGTGCCATCAGTGAGTCGACAGGGTTAATGAACGAGCAGTACTTC CAISESTGLMNEQYF
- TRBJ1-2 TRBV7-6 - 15 TGTGCCAGCAGCTTAAGGCAGGACGGGGTCTATGGCTACACCTTC CASSLRQDGVYGYTF
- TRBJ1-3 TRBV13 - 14 TGTGCCAGCAGCTCTGGAGGACCTGGAAACACCATATATTTT CASSSGGPGNTIYF
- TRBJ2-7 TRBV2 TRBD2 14 TGTGCCAGCAAGATGGGACTAGCCTCCTACGAGCAGTACTTC CASKMGLASYEQYF
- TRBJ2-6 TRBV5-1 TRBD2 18 TGCGCCAGCAGCCCGGATGGGGGAGGGGCCTCTGGGGCCAACGTCCTGACTTTC CASSPDGGGASGANVLTF
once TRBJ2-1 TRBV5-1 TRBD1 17 TGCGCCAGCAGCATTCGGCAGGGGGAGAGCTCCTACAATGAGCAGTTCTTC CASSIRQGESSYNEQFF
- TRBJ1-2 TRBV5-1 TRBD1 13 TGCGCCAGCAGCTTCGGGCAGGGGGATGGCTACACCTTC CASSFGQGDGYTF
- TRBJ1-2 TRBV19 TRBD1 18 TGTGCCAGTTTGGGAACAGGGGGAGAGTTTCAGAGGGACTATGGCTACACCTTC CASLGTGGEFQRDYGYTF
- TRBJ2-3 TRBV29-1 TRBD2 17 TGCAGCGTTGAGACCCAAGGGCTAGCGGGGCCTTGGGATACGCAGTATTTT CSVETQGLAGPWDTQYF
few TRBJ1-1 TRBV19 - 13 TGTGCCAGTAAGGAGGGGGGGAGCACTGAAGCTTTCTTT CASKEGGSTEAFF
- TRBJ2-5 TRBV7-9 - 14 TGTTCCAGCAGCTTAGTTGGGCTAGCGCAGACCCAGTACTTC CSSSLVGLAQTQYF
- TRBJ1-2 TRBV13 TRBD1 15 TGTGCCAGCAGTATCGACAGGGGGCGCCCCCGTGGCTACACCTTC CASSIDRGRPRGYTF
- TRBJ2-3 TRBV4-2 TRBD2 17 TGTGCCAGCAGCCAAGAGAGTACTAGCGGGACAACAGATACGCAGTATTTT CASSQESTSGTTDTQYF
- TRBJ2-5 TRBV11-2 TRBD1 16 TGTGCCAGCAGCTCCCCCCGGGACAGGGGGCGAGAGACCCAGTACTTC CASSSPRDRGRETQYF
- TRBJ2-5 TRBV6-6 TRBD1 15 TGTGCCAGCAGTTTACTACAGGGGTTGGGAGAGACCCAGTACTTC CASSLLQGLGETQYF
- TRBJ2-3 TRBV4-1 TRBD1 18 TGCGCCAGCAGCCAACATCGGACAGGGGGCGCGGGCACAGATACGCAGTATTTT CASSQHRTGGAGTDTQYF
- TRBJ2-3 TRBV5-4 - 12 TGTGCCAGCAGCCAGGTAGCAGATACGCAGTATTTT CASSQVADTQYF
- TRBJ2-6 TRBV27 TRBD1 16 TGTGCCAGCCGGACAGGCACTTACTCTGGGGCCAACGTCCTGACTTTC CASRTGTYSGANVLTF
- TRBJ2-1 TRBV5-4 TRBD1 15 TGTGCCAGCAGCTTAAGACAGGGGAGTGACAATGAGCAGTTCTTC CASSLRQGSDNEQFF